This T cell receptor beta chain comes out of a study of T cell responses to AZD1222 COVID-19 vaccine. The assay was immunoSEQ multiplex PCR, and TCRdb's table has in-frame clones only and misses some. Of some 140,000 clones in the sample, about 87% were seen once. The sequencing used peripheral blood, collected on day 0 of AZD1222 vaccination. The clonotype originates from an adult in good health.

The CDR3 DNA sequence: TGTGCCAGTAGTTTCCTCCGCGGGGCCAAGAACACTGAAGCTTTCTTT. This sequence encodes CASSFLRGAKNTEAFF. J is TRBJ1-1 and V is TRBV19, with D possibly matching TRBD1 (5 bases). This CDR3 is 16 amino acids long. The V and J ends lost 5 bases and 1 base respectively, with 17 bases between them. CDR1 is LNHDA and CDR2 is SQIVND in the germline V gene (reference sequence).